The table lists the clone carrying this TCR beta chain with many counts. Its antigen is unidentified. The authors prepared the TCRbeta library with unique molecular identifiers. TCRdb analysed the PCR reads with MiXCR anew, one entry per CDR3 protein. The data contain about 300,000 distinct CDR3 sequences, 10% of them seen just once; the ten biggest clones take up less than 8%. The sample belongs to a study of T-cell reconstitution after alpha-beta-depleted transplantation in children. Findings and caveats of the study: Two months or so post-transplant, alpha-beta T cells reportedly derived from several hundred expanded graft clones.

The V gene end was trimmed by 6 bases and the J gene end by 4 bases; junction bases not matched to a gene: 6. The CDR3 consists of 15 residues. V and J are TRBV12-3 or TRBV12-4 and TRBJ2-6; TRBD1 agrees at 7 bases. The starting material was PBMCs, obtained before TCRalphabeta/CD19-depleted stem cell transplant. This clonotype was obtained from a boy less than two years old with acute myeloid leukemia, due to receive a stem cell transplant. This chain's CDR3 is CASRPQGTGANVLTF. In DNA form, the CDR3 reads TGTGCCAGCAGACCACAGGGGACCGGGGCCAACGTCCTGACTTTC.